The 10 T cell receptor beta chains below come from one sample, sequenced in a study of neoadjuvant anti-PD-1 for oral cavity cancer. TCRdb's copy holds only in-frame clones and misses some; the assay was immunoSEQ multiplex PCR. In the table there are some 7,100 clones, roughly 49% of which are singletons. This specimen was tumor tissue, taken before nivolumab (anti-PD-1) treatment. Receptor source: a person between 40 and 85 years old with oral cavity squamous cell carcinoma.

This clone has only a few counts. The V gene is TRBV27, the J gene TRBJ1-5; tentative D call: TRBD1 (6 bases). The CDR3 runs 14 residues. Trimming cost V 5 bases and J 7 bases, with 15 bases left between them. In germline, CDR1 is MNHEY, CDR2 SMNVEV (reference sequence). CDR3 DNA: TGTGCCAGCAGTGCCGAGGGGGGACGACAGCCCCAGCATTTT. Encoded protein: CASSAEGGRQPQHF.

This chain connects TRBV7-3 to TRBJ2-2; 8 bases fit TRBD1. Germline lookup yields CDR1 SGHTA and CDR2 FQGTGA. The CDR3 has 15 amino acids. The trim removed 5 bases at V and 6 bases at J, leaving 8 bases unmatched. The DNA for the CDR3 is TGTGCCAGCAGCGACCCTGGACAGGGCGCCGGGGAGCTGTTTTTT. Amino acid sequence: CASSDPGQGAGELFF.

The V gene is TRBV6-4, the J gene TRBJ2-2; 12 bases agree with TRBD2. Germline CDR1 reads MRHNA; CDR2 reads SNTAGT. The junction had 2 bases not matched to a gene; V was cut back by 5 bases and J by 1 base. The CDR3 spans 16 residues. DNA for the CDR3: TGTGCCAGCAGTAGGACTAGCGGGGAGAACACCGGGGAGCTGTTTTTT. This sequence encodes CASSRTSGENTGELFF.

This sequence joins TRBV11-2 and TRBJ1-1; D perhaps matches TRBD1 (6 bases). This CDR3 has 15 amino acids. Trimming took off 5 bases at V and 1 base at J, with 14 bases between the two ends. Germline V gives CDR1 SGHAT, CDR2 FQNNGV. This CDR3 reads CASSHDRRGNTEAFF. The DNA of the CDR3 is TGTGCCAGCAGCCATGACAGGAGGGGGAACACTGAAGCTTTCTTT.

V usage is TRBV7-9 and J usage is TRBJ1-3, with a possible D match to TRBD1 (5 bases). This CDR3 has 17 residues. Looked up from germline, CDR1 is SEHNR and CDR2 is FQNEAQ (reference sequence). The germline V and J ends were trimmed by 4 bases and 0 bases, with 16 bases remaining between them. The DNA for the CDR3 is TGTGCCAGCAGCTCCCCGGCCGGGGCACCCTCTGGAAACACCATATATTTT. This sequence encodes CASSSPAGAPSGNTIYF.

The table lists this clone with a count of one. CDR3 coding DNA: TGTGCCAGCTCCGGGAGCAATCAGCCCCAGCATTTT. It encodes CASSGSNQPQHF. V gene TRBV19 combines with J gene TRBJ1-5, with D unresolved. This CDR3 comprises 12 residues. Trimming pared 9 bases from V and 1 base from J, leaving 7 bases between. The V gene's germline CDR1 is LNHDA and CDR2 SQIVND (reference sequence).

A word on this clone: Its ends do not fully match the called genes, so a read error is possible. The V and J genes are TRBV7-7 and TRBJ2-5, with a weak D call TRBD1 (5 bases). CDR1 and CDR2 (germline): SSHAT, FNYEAQ (reference sequence). The CDR3 extends over 13 amino acids. CDR3 DNA sequence: TGTGCTAGCAGCTTAGACAGACAAGAGACCCAGTACTTC. It encodes CASSLDRQETQYF.

The rearrangement joins TRBV6-6 to TRBJ2-1; weak D call: TRBD2 (6 bases). Trimming cost V 5 bases and J 0 bases, with 11 bases left between them. The CDR3 sequence is 15 residues long. Germline V lookup: CDR1 MNHNY, CDR2 SVGAGI (reference sequence). CDR3 coding DNA: TGTGCCAGCAGTAACGGGGGAAGCTCCTACAATGAGCAGTTCTTC. Protein: CASSNGGSSYNEQFF.

The chain links TRBV18 to TRBJ2-1; 8 positions match TRBD1. Losses at the gene ends were 1 base for V and 5 bases for J; bases not matched to a gene: 4. There are 15 residues in the CDR3. Germline V lookup: CDR1 KGHSH, CDR2 LQKENI. The CDR3 sequence is CASSPRGTGNNEQFF. The CDR3 nucleotides are TGTGCCAGCTCACCACGGGGGACAGGTAACAATGAGCAGTTCTTC.

This clone was observed a few times. The V gene is TRBV6-1, the J gene TRBJ1-6; TRBD1 matches 7 bases. Germline loops: CDR1 MNHNS, CDR2 SASEGT. With 4 bases clipped from V and 7 bases from J, the junction kept 13 bases outside the gene matches. The CDR3 has 17 amino acids. The CDR3 protein is CASSAEVPGQLNSPLHF. In DNA, the CDR3 is TGTGCCAGCAGTGCTGAGGTTCCGGGACAGTTGAATTCACCCCTCCACTTT.